This TCR beta chain came from a study of T cells in tumors after PD-1 blockade. For the study at large: During anti-PD-1 treatment, some patients continued daily vismodegib 150 mg.

After removal of 5 bases from V and 0 bases from J, the junction contained 5 bases not matched to a gene. This CDR3 contains 17 residues. The V gene's germline CDR1 is SEHNR and CDR2 FQNEAQ (reference sequence). The assay was immunoSEQ multiplex PCR, and TCRdb's table has in-frame clones only and misses some. The sample has tens of thousands of clones, around 67% seen once; the top ten hold 4% to 5%. The material sequenced was PBMCs, taken after anti-PD-1 treatment. The V gene is TRBV7-9, the J gene TRBJ2-5, with 14 nucleotides matching TRBD2. The sequence came from a human donor with basal cell carcinoma. DNA of the CDR3: TGTGCCAGCAGCCGACTAGCGGGGGGGATGTACCAAGAGACCCAGTACTTC. It encodes CASSRLAGGMYQETQYF.